The present TCR beta chain was sequenced within a study of T cell changes during pregnancy in multiple sclerosis. This CDR3 comprises 13 residues. Sequenced by immunoSEQ multiplex PCR; TCRdb stores in-frame clones only, minus some. Among about 120,000 clones listed, 90% to 95% were seen once. The material sequenced was peripheral blood, taken before pregnancy. The chain uses TRBV21-1 and TRBJ2-7; TRBD1 is taken as the D call from the table, unchecked against the DNA. TRBV21-1 is labeled a pseudogene. The sequence derives from a female donor with multiple sclerosis, enrolled in a pregnancy study. In DNA form, the CDR3 reads TGTGCCCCTCAGGGACAGGGTTTGCGCGAGCAGTACTTC. Translating gives CAPQGQGLREQYF.